The following is a TCR beta chain sequence with its context. Its antigen is currently unknown. Individual cDNA molecules each received unique molecular identifiers attached to them. Via MiXCR, TCRdb re-called the 5' RACE reads, giving one row per CDR3 protein. This sample carries 75,000 to 100,000 distinct CDR3 sequences, approximately 15% of them seen once, and the ten largest clones take roughly 1.3%. This record belongs to a study of early T cells in non-severe SARS-CoV-2 infection. Overall study context: The chains were unpaired, and the sequenced material was bulk RNA from unsorted whole blood.

Study-level points and caveats: Comparison of clonotypes with VDJdb favored anti-spike CD8 responses while missing private and CD4 specificities.

CDR3 length: 13 residues. The germline CDR1 and CDR2 sequences are MNHEY and SVGEGT. Between the trimmed V and J ends, which lost 6 bases and 4 bases, there was a span of 13 bases. The sample consisted of whole blood. The chain uses TRBV6-2 or TRBV6-3 and TRBJ2-7; the D gene is possibly TRBD1 (5 bases). This receptor was taken from an adult who was a healthcare worker with PCR-confirmed SARS-CoV-2 infection or an uninfected control (not recorded which). The CDR3 spells CASSPTQGYEQYF. Here the CDR3 DNA reads TGTGCCAGCAGCCCAACGCAGGGTTACGAGCAGTACTTC.